The 27 T cell receptor beta chains reported below all come from one sample, sequenced in a study of T cell repertoires in cytomegalovirus infection. TCRdb re-analysed the reads in MiXCR, keeping a single row per CDR3 protein. The table has approximately 180,000 distinct CDR3 sequences, 7.5% to 10% seen once. Sequenced sample: PBMCs. The receptor set was obtained from a human donor in good health (CMV status not recorded). Some clones in this sample may be carry-over from other donors' samples.

This clonotype was counted a few times. The genes are TRBV7-2 and TRBJ2-2; D is possibly TRBD1 (6 bases). Trimming cost V 6 bases and J 7 bases, with 15 bases left between them. CDR3 size: 14 residues. CDR1 and CDR2 (germline): SGHTA, FQGNSA. The CDR3: CASRSQGTGGELFF. The CDR3 DNA sequence: TGTGCCAGCAGATCACAGGGTACGGGCGGGGAGCTGTTTTTT.

This clonotype appeared many times. One junction end does not reproduce the germline sequence, and a read error may be involved. J is TRBJ2-2 and V is TRBV7-3; 7 bases match TRBD1. CDR1 SGHTA and CDR2 FQGTGA come from the germline V gene. This CDR3 has 12 amino acids. The CDR3 coding sequence is TGTGCCAGCAGTTTGTTTGGACAGGAGATGTTTTTT. This translates into CASSLFGQEMFF.

This clonotype has a handful of counts. This CDR3 is CASSFDTSNTGELFF. CDR3 in DNA: TGTGCCAGCAGTTTCGACACTTCGAACACCGGGGAGCTGTTTTTT. V usage is TRBV12-3 or TRBV12-4 and J usage is TRBJ2-2; the D is unclear. Trimming removed 3 bases at V and 0 bases at J, with 8 bases between. The CDR3 spans 15 residues.

This clonotype was seen at least ten times. The V and J genes are TRBV11-2 and TRBJ2-1; D remains ambiguous. The V end lost 3 bases, the J end lost 6 bases, and 9 bases lay between the germline ends. Looked up from germline, CDR1 is SGHAT and CDR2 is FQNNGV. This CDR3 comprises 13 residues. CDR3 in DNA: TGTGCCAGCAGCTTCCCCTACTTCAATGAGCAGTTCTTC. It translates to CASSFPYFNEQFF. Filled out from reference TRBV11-2 and TRBJ2-1, the complete variable domain reads EAGVAQSPRYKIIEKRQSVAFWCNPISGHATLYWYQQILGQGPKLLIQFQNNGVVDDSQLPKDRFSAERLKGVDSTLKIQPAKLEDSAVYLCASSFPYFNEQFFGPGTRLTVL.

This clonotype appeared many times. One end of the junction varies from germline; a read error may be responsible. The chain has TRBV7-7 and TRBJ2-5; 11 bases map to TRBD2. The CDR3 spans 15 residues. Germline CDR1 SSHAT, CDR2 FNYEAQ (reference sequence). In DNA, the CDR3 is TGTGCTAGCAGCTCGGGACTAGCGGTCCAAGAGACCCAGTACTTC. Amino acids: CASSSGLAVQETQYF. Using reference TRBV7-7 and TRBJ2-5 for the parts outside the CDR3, the full variable domain is GAGVSQSPRYKVTKRGQDVTLRCDPISSHATLYWYQQALGQGPEFLTYFNYEAQPDKSGLPSDRFSAERPEGSISTLTIQRTEQRDSAMYRCASSSGLAVQETQYFGPGTRLLVL.

This clonotype was recorded at least ten times. The rearrangement uses TRBV7-2 and TRBJ1-1; D possibly corresponds to TRBD1 (5 bases). The germline CDR1 and CDR2 sequences are SGHTA and FQGNSA. CDR3 length: 13 amino acids. V was trimmed by 2 bases and J by 7 bases, leaving 11 bases between them. CDR3 in amino acids: CASSLTGDGEAFF. As DNA, the CDR3 is TGTGCCAGCAGCTTAACGGGGGACGGTGAAGCTTTCTTT.

Points on this clonotype: Given a much more abundant clone one base away, this may be a read error. The rearrangement links TRBV2 to TRBJ2-1; TRBD1 matches 9 bases. The V gene's germline CDR1 is SNHLY and CDR2 FYNNEI. CDR3 length: 13 amino acids. CDR3 nucleotide sequence: TGTGTCAGCAGTGTGGGACAGGGCAATGAGCAGTTCTTC. Its translation: CVSSVGQGNEQFF. Full variable domain (rest looked up from reference TRBV2 and TRBJ2-1): EPEVTQTPSHQVTQMGQEVILRCVPISNHLYFYWYRQILGQKVEFLVSFYNNEISEKSEIFDDQFSVERPDGSNFTLKIRSTKLEDSAMYFCVSSVGQGNEQFFGPGTRLTVL.

This clonotype was seen at least ten times. The J gene is TRBJ2-7, the V gene TRBV7-2; D is undetermined. The germline V gene has CDR1 SGHTA and CDR2 FQGNSA. This CDR3 contains 12 residues. Trimming pared 5 bases from V and 6 bases from J, leaving 11 bases between. CDR3 nucleotide sequence: TGTGCCAGCAGCCCTGGGTTTGGCGAGCAGTACTTC. This codes for CASSPGFGEQYF.

In regard to this clonotype: This may arise from a read error, as a much more abundant clone is one base away. The chain is built from TRBV19 and TRBJ2-1; no reliable D call. This CDR3 is built from 13 residues. Germline CDR1 LNHDA, CDR2 SQIVND (reference sequence). Trimming took 3 bases from V and 6 from J, leaving 9 bases between them. The CDR3 is CASSITLCNEQFF. The CDR3 DNA reads TGTGCCAGTAGTATTACCTTATGCAATGAGCAGTTCTTC.

This clonotype was picked up a small number of times. This rearrangement joins TRBV9 to TRBJ2-3; 8 nucleotides line up with TRBD2. V lost 2 bases and J lost 6; bases outside the gene matches: 8. Per germline, CDR1 SGDLS and CDR2 YYNGEE. The CDR3 runs to 15 residues. CDR3 region: CASSVDGGAWDTQYF. The CDR3 DNA follows: TGTGCCAGCAGCGTGGACGGGGGGGCTTGGGATACGCAGTATTTT.

This clonotype was observed at least ten times. The chain has TRBV7-2 and TRBJ1-2; 8 bases are a match to TRBD1. V shed 6 bases, J shed 8 bases, and the junction held 11 bases outside the gene matches. Germline CDR1 SGHTA, CDR2 FQGNSA. The CDR3 is made up of 14 amino acids. The CDR3 coding sequence is TGTGCCAGCAGAACCGACAGGGGAACGGGGGGCTACACCTTC. Translated, it gives CASRTDRGTGGYTF.

In its sample, this clonotype was seen many times. The chain couples TRBV7-2 to TRBJ2-1; 10 bases agree with TRBD2. The CDR3 runs to 16 residues. Germline V gene sequence: CDR1 SGHTA, CDR2 FQGNSA. Trimming cost V 3 bases and J 2 bases; bases outside gene matches: 4. CDR3 coding DNA: TGTGCCAGCAGCTTGGCTAGCGGGAGCACCTACAATGAGCAGTTCTTC. Translated, it gives CASSLASGSTYNEQFF.

The table lists this clonotype with many counts. The V and J genes are TRBV7-2 and TRBJ2-3; D call uncertain. The CDR3 consists of 16 residues. V was trimmed by 5 bases and J by 2 bases, leaving 17 bases between them. Germline V gene sequence: CDR1 SGHTA, CDR2 FQGNSA. CDR3 amino acids: CASSPRRVINTDTQYF. As DNA, the CDR3 is TGTGCCAGCAGCCCCCGACGTGTCATCAACACAGATACGCAGTATTTT.

There are a few counts of this clonotype. The chain uses TRBV20-1 and TRBJ1-3; D is unclear. In germline, CDR1 is DFQATT, CDR2 SNEGSKA (reference sequence). The CDR3 has 12 residues. The ends were cut back, 4 bases at V and 4 bases at J, with 8 bases in the middle. The CDR3 coding sequence is TGCAGTGCTATCGGGGAAGGAAACACCATATATTTT. It encodes CSAIGEGNTIYF.

The genes are TRBV7-9 and TRBJ1-6; 10 bases agree with TRBD1. The CDR3 runs 13 residues. V lost 5 bases to trimming and J lost 18 bases; unmatched junction nucleotides: 10. From germline, CDR1 is SEHNR and CDR2 FQNEAQ (reference sequence). The CDR3 reads CASSLGQGNHPHF. DNA of the CDR3: TGTGCCAGCAGCCTGGGACAGGGGAATCACCCCCACTTT.

The chain employs TRBV29-1 and TRBJ1-5, with a tentative D call TRBD1 (6 bases). CDR1 is SQVTM, CDR2 ANQGSEA, per germline. CDR3 length: 14 residues. V dropped 5 bases and J dropped 2 bases, with 13 bases sitting between them. The CDR3 reads CSVTQGTGNQPQHF. CDR3 DNA: TGCAGCGTTACACAGGGAACGGGCAATCAGCCCCAGCATTTT.

This clonotype has a count of ten or more. DNA of the CDR3: TGTGCCAGCAGTGGAGGCAGACAACTGAACACCGGGGAGCTGTTTTTT. Translation: CASSGGRQLNTGELFF. V gene TRBV2 combines with J gene TRBJ2-2; D unclear. CDR1 is SNHLY and CDR2 is FYNNEI in the germline V gene. CDR3 length: 16 amino acids. V was cut by 4 bases and J by 1 base, with 13 bases left in between.

This clonotype has a count of ten or more. The chain couples TRBV11-2 to TRBJ1-1; tentatively, D is TRBD1 (5 bases). The CDR3 spans 18 residues. The V end was cut by 6 bases, the J end by 1 base, with 24 bases between. CDR1 and CDR2 (germline): SGHAT, FQNNGV. In nucleotides, the CDR3 is TGTGCCAGCAGACACAGTATCAGGGCCGGGGCCCGGAACACTGAAGCTTTCTTT. This gives the protein CASRHSIRAGARNTEAFF.

In this sample, this clonotype turned up many times. V is TRBV12-5 and J is TRBJ2-1, with TRBD1 identical over 8 bases. V gave up 1 base and J gave up 4 bases; unmatched junction bases: 3. CDR3 length equals 15 residues. The germline V gene encodes CDR1 LGHNT and CDR2 FRNRAP. CDR3 nucleotide sequence: TGTGCTAGTGGTTTGGGACAGGGGAAATACAATGAGCAGTTCTTC. Translating it yields CASGLGQGKYNEQFF.

This clonotype was found many times. The V and J genes are TRBV28 and TRBJ2-2; D remains unclear. V lost 6 bases and J 7 bases, leaving 9 bases between the germline ends. CDR1 and CDR2 (germline): MDHEN, SYDVKM. The length of the CDR3 is 12 residues. CDR3 sequence reads: CASRRSDGELFF. In DNA form, the CDR3 reads TGTGCCAGCAGGAGGAGTGACGGGGAGCTGTTTTTT.

In its sample, this clonotype was seen many times. The chain uses TRBV7-2 and TRBJ1-6; the D gene is possibly TRBD1 (5 bases). V was shortened by 5 bases and J by 4 bases, with 12 bases between the two germline ends. The CDR3 loop spans 15 amino acids. Germline CDR1 is SGHTA and CDR2 is FQGNSA. The CDR3 here is CASSAPGRYNSPLHF. CDR3 nucleotides: TGTGCCAGCAGCGCACCGGGACGGTATAATTCACCCCTCCACTTT. Using reference TRBV7-2 and TRBJ1-6 for the parts outside the CDR3, the full variable domain is GAGVSQSPSNKVTEKGKDVELRCDPISGHTALYWYRQSLGQGLEFLIYFQGNSAPDKSGLPSDRFSAERTGGSVSTLTIQRTQQEDSAVYLCASSAPGRYNSPLHFGNGTRLTVT.

A few counts support this clonotype. The V gene is TRBV19, the J gene TRBJ2-1, with TRBD2 matching over 7 bases. The trim removed 6 bases at V and 6 bases at J, leaving 14 bases unmatched. Germline assignment: CDR1 LNHDA and CDR2 SQIVND (reference sequence). CDR3 length: 16 amino acids. The CDR3 loop reads CASSLAAGAKANEQFF. The CDR3 DNA follows: TGTGCCAGTAGCCTAGCCGCGGGAGCAAAAGCCAATGAGCAGTTCTTC.

This clonotype was recorded many times. This chain joins TRBV7-2 and TRBJ2-7; 7 bases fit TRBD2. V was clipped by 1 base and J by 3 bases; unmatched bases: 9. The CDR3 is 16 amino acids. Germline CDR1 SGHTA, CDR2 FQGNSA. The CDR3 DNA reads TGTGCCAGCAGCTTAGTTTCACCACGGGGGGACTACGAGCAGTACTTC. Protein sequence: CASSLVSPRGDYEQYF.

In its sample, this clonotype was seen a few times. V is TRBV5-4 and J is TRBJ2-5; 7 bases map to TRBD1. The germline V gene encodes CDR1 SGHNT and CDR2 YYREEE (reference sequence). CDR3 length equals 15 residues. V shed 4 bases and J 2 bases; nucleotides not matched to a gene: 8. CDR3 residues: CASSRKGAQQETQYF. CDR3 nucleotides: TGTGCCAGCAGCCGTAAGGGGGCGCAGCAAGAGACCCAGTACTTC.

The J gene is TRBJ2-3, the V gene TRBV20-1; 11 bases fit TRBD2. The germline V gene encodes CDR1 DFQATT and CDR2 SNEGSKA (reference sequence). This CDR3 comprises 15 residues. V lost 5 bases, J lost 2 bases, and 6 bases stayed unmatched. In nucleotides, the CDR3 is TGCAGTGCTTTGACTAGCGGGATCGACACAGATACGCAGTATTTT. It codes for CSALTSGIDTDTQYF.

This clonotype came up a few times. This chain joins TRBV4-1 and TRBJ1-1; D is unresolved. The CDR3 runs to 15 residues. CDR1 is MGHRA and CDR2 is YSYEKL in the germline V gene. Deletions cut 1 base from V and 5 bases from J, with 14 bases between. CDR3 nucleotides: TGCGCCAGCAGCCAAGTCGATCCCCGGAAGACTGAAGCTTTCTTT. It is translated as CASSQVDPRKTEAFF.

V and J are TRBV12-3 or TRBV12-4 and TRBJ2-5; weak D call: TRBD2 (6 bases). V lost 8 bases and J lost 2, with 9 bases in between. This CDR3 has 12 residues. The CDR3 protein is CASRGAQETQYF. CDR3 sequence (DNA): TGTGCCAGCCGCGGGGCGCAAGAGACCCAGTACTTC.